The 9 T cell receptor beta chains reported below all come from one sample, sequenced in a study of blood T cell repertoires in COVID-19. TCRdb's table, derived via immunoSEQ multiplex PCR, lists solely in-frame clones and lacks some. The data hold approximately 110,000 clones, with just under 90% observed a single time. Input material: peripheral blood. All receptors derive from a woman between 45 and 65 years old with acute or convalescent COVID-19.

This chain connects TRBV28 to TRBJ1-6; 8 bases are shared with TRBD1. The CDR3 has 16 amino acids. J was trimmed by 1 base and V by 5 bases; bases with no gene match: 4. The germline gives CDR1 MDHEN, CDR2 SYDVKM. The CDR3, as DNA: TGTGCCAGCAGTCTGAACAGGGGGTCCTATAATTCACCCCTCCACTTT. Translated, it gives CASSLNRGSYNSPLHF.

The gene calls are TRBV13 and TRBJ2-2; TRBD2 matches at 9 bases. J lost 4 bases, V lost 3 bases, and 9 bases had no gene match. CDR3 size: 17 residues. Germline V gene sequence: CDR1 PRHDT, CDR2 FYEKMQ (reference sequence). CDR3 sequence: CASSFRVSGGVTGELFF. The CDR3 DNA follows: TGTGCCAGCAGCTTCCGAGTTAGCGGGGGTGTCACCGGGGAGCTGTTTTTT.

This chain uses TRBV5-4 with TRBJ1-2; 7 positions match TRBD1. V lost 4 bases, J lost 2 bases, and 2 bases stayed unmatched. The CDR3 is made up of 13 amino acids. Germline loops: CDR1 SGHNT, CDR2 YYREEE (reference sequence). The CDR3 here is CASSRDRNYGYTF. The DNA of the CDR3 is TGTGCCAGCAGCCGGGACAGAAACTATGGCTACACCTTC.

The gene calls are TRBV3-1 (or the pseudogene TRBV3-2) and TRBJ1-1, with D uncertain. V was shortened by 4 bases and J by 3 bases, with 15 bases between the two germline ends. The CDR3 is made up of 15 amino acids. Germline V lookup: CDR1 LGHDT, CDR2 YNNKEL (reference sequence). CDR3 residues: CASSPARVRDTEAFF. CDR3 DNA sequence: TGTGCCAGCAGCCCTGCACGGGTGCGGGACACTGAAGCTTTCTTT.

The chain carries TRBV4-1 and TRBJ2-2; 7 bases agree with TRBD1. CDR1 and CDR2 from the germline V gene are MGHRA and YSYEKL. The J segment lost 4 bases and the V segment lost 2 bases, leaving 10 bases of the junction unmatched. The CDR3 contains 17 residues. The CDR3 nucleotides are TGCGCCAGCAGCCAACAGGATCTCACAGGGGCCACCGGGGAGCTGTTTTTT. It is translated as CASSQQDLTGATGELFF.

The chain uses TRBV6-4 and TRBJ1-1; D is undetermined. V lost 6 bases to trimming and J lost 1 base, with 9 bases between them. CDR3 length: 13 amino acids. CDR1 MRHNA and CDR2 SNTAGT come from the germline V gene. The CDR3 here is CASSQQQNTEAFF. The DNA for the CDR3 is TGTGCCAGCAGCCAACAGCAGAACACTGAAGCTTTCTTT.

This clone was seen only once. V and J are TRBV5-1 and TRBJ2-7; TRBD2 agrees at 8 bases. After removal of 3 bases from V and 0 bases from J, the junction contained 11 bases not matched to a gene. The germline CDR1 and CDR2 sequences are SGHRS and YFSETQ. This CDR3 is 17 amino acids long. The CDR3 loop is CASSSVGIAGNSYEQYF. The DNA for the CDR3 is TGCGCCAGCAGCTCTGTCGGAATAGCGGGGAACTCCTACGAGCAGTACTTC.

This chain joins TRBV28 and TRBJ2-1, with D possibly TRBD1 on 6 matching bases. The CDR3 is 16 amino acids. Germline V CDR1 and CDR2: MDHEN, SYDVKM. The V end was cut by 5 bases, the J end by 1 base, with 15 bases between. The CDR3 protein is CASSPLQGGSYNEQFF. The CDR3 coding sequence is TGTGCCAGCAGTCCCCTACAGGGTGGGTCCTACAATGAGCAGTTCTTC.

The chain is built from TRBV9 and TRBJ2-1, with D perhaps TRBD2 (6 bases). Trimming cost V 4 bases and J 1 base, with 15 bases left between them. Per germline, CDR1 SGDLS and CDR2 YYNGEE. CDR3 length: 16 residues. This CDR3 reads CASSPTSGTSYNEQFF. The CDR3 DNA follows: TGTGCCAGCAGCCCCACCTCGGGGACTTCCTACAATGAGCAGTTCTTC.